These T cell receptor beta chains were read from a single sample in a study of T-cell memory formation after mild COVID-19. TCRdb analysed the 5' RACE reads with MiXCR anew, one entry per CDR3 protein. This sample carries about 250,000 distinct CDR3 sequences, more than 15% of them seen once, and the ten largest clones take about 23%. What was sequenced was PBMCs or a T cell subset sorted from them (not recorded which). The receptor source for this set is a man between 18 and 29 years old who had mild COVID-19 (a few samples of this study predate the infection). Cell type and time point are not known. The CDR3 runs from the conserved cysteine through the conserved F or W.

V | CDR3
TRBV30 | CALGYGSKGINEQFF
TRBV29-1 | CSARGSSYNEQFF
TRBV10-1 | CASSEWTPPTGELFF
TRBV9 | CASSVVSGSTYGYTF
TRBV7-9 | CASSLDRGRGGELFF
TRBV7-9 | CASRRTSEKETQYF
TRBV6-5 | CASSYHATYEQYF
TRBV5-6 | CASSLEILGGETQYF
TRBV7-9 | CASSRTGPEAFF
TRBV20-1 | CSANGGAGTTDTQYF
TRBV20-1 | CSARRAGAGTDTQYF
TRBV12-3/TRBV12-4 | CASSKQGTGELFF
TRBV10-3 | CAIRATSSYNEQFF
TRBV18 | CASSPLPGQGVETQYF
TRBV12-3/TRBV12-4 | CASSLTGGAGKTQYF
TRBV29-1 | CSVAAGTGEAFF